The clone carrying this T cell receptor beta chain has a single count. Its target is unknown. This record belongs to a study of T cells in localized non-small cell lung cancer. CDR3 size: 18 residues. Germline lookup yields CDR1 SEHNR and CDR2 FQNEAQ (reference sequence). V dropped 5 bases and J dropped 4 bases, with 21 bases sitting between them. Whole-study results and caveats: Increased T cell density in blood showed an association with longer overall survival. Adjacent lung had a median around 50 of the 100 largest tumor clones. It was uninvolved adjacent lung that showed the highest T cell clonality, exceeding tumor. Because researchers sequenced only one region of the tumor, heterogeneity is still possible.

Sequencing used immunoSEQ multiplex PCR; TCRdb keeps in-frame clones, though not all of them. Altogether about 24,000 clones are present, about 86% being singletons, with the ten largest covering about 4.4%. The genes are TRBV7-9 and TRBJ2-6; TRBD2 is a possible D gene (5 bases). This clonotype originated in a man aged 40 to 75 with stage II lung adenocarcinoma. The source was PBMCs, collected before any cancer treatment. CDR3 region: CASSPGSGFGRGANVLTF. In DNA form, the CDR3 reads TGTGCCAGCAGCCCGGGATCGGGTTTTGGTCGGGGGGCCAACGTCCTGACTTTC.